One sample yielded the 26 T cell receptor beta chains listed below, sequenced in a study of control samples from healthy donors and cancer patients. Profiled with immunoSEQ multiplex PCR; TCRdb holds only in-frame clones, not every one. The profile shows roughly 130,000 clones, around 90% of them singletons. The material sequenced was blood. These receptors all stem from a man aged 18-30 years in good health.

The J gene is TRBJ2-5, the V gene TRBV5-6, with 9 bases that match TRBD1. Looked up from germline, CDR1 is SGHDT and CDR2 is YYEEEE. This CDR3 has 15 amino acids. V was clipped by 4 bases and J by 3 bases; unmatched bases: 7. CDR3 nucleotide sequence: TGTGCCAGCAGCAATGACAGGGGGGGTGAAGAGACCCAGTACTTC. As protein: CASSNDRGGEETQYF.

J is TRBJ2-4 and V is TRBV4-1; D unclear. Trimming took 0 bases from V and 9 from J, leaving 15 bases between them. CDR3 length: 15 residues. CDR1 is MGHRA and CDR2 is YSYEKL in the germline V gene. The CDR3 nucleotides are TGCGCCAGCAGCCAAGATAGGACCTACAGAAGCATTCAGTACTTC. This sequence encodes CASSQDRTYRSIQYF.

The chain is built from TRBV10-3 and TRBJ2-7; TRBD1 might be the D (6 bases). With 6 bases removed from V and 2 bases from J, the gap between germline ends came to 11 bases. Germline assignment: CDR1 ENHRY and CDR2 SYGVKD. The CDR3 runs to 13 residues. CDR3 in DNA: TGTGCCATCAGGACAGGTGTGACCTACGAGCAGTACTTC. It encodes CAIRTGVTYEQYF.

The rearrangement joins TRBV4-1 to TRBJ1-5; D is unresolved. The CDR3 has 15 residues. CDR1 is MGHRA and CDR2 is YSYEKL in the germline V gene. V was trimmed by 3 bases and J by 4 bases, leaving 13 bases between them. Here the CDR3 reads CASSQAPGANQPQHF. The CDR3 DNA sequence: TGCGCCAGCAGCCAGGCGCCGGGCGCTAATCAGCCCCAGCATTTT.

The chain employs TRBV19 and TRBJ1-2; 8 bases fit TRBD1. Trimming took 5 bases from V and 4 from J; bases not matched to a gene: 3. The V gene's germline CDR1 is LNHDA and CDR2 SQIVND (reference sequence). The CDR3 runs 13 residues. CDR3 amino acids: CASSVDRGYGYTF. For the CDR3, the DNA is TGTGCCAGTAGTGTTGACAGGGGCTATGGCTACACCTTC.

The chain links TRBV10-2 to TRBJ1-2, with TRBD1 matching 8 bases. The CDR3 loop spans 14 amino acids. CDR1 WSHSY and CDR2 SAAADI come from the germline V gene. The ends lost 7 bases at V and 5 bases at J; junction bases unmatched: 9. CDR3: CASMPRQGLYGYTF. The CDR3 DNA is TGCGCCAGCATGCCCCGACAGGGGTTGTATGGCTACACCTTC.

V gene TRBV5-6 combines with J gene TRBJ2-1; D possibly matches TRBD1 or TRBD2 (5 bases each). The V gene's germline CDR1 is SGHDT and CDR2 YYEEEE. The CDR3 is made up of 16 amino acids. Trimming pared 3 bases from V and 0 bases from J, leaving 13 bases between. CDR3 coding DNA: TGTGCCAGCAGCTCGCTTGGGGACGGCTCCTACAATGAGCAGTTCTTC. Protein sequence: CASSSLGDGSYNEQFF.

The J gene is TRBJ1-2, the V gene TRBV12-5; no reliable D call. Trimming shortened V by 6 bases and J by 7 bases, and 18 bases separated the two germline ends. Germline CDR1 LGHNT, CDR2 FRNRAP. This CDR3 is built from 14 residues. The CDR3, as DNA: TGTGCTAGTGGCCATCGCAATAAGGACGGTGGCTACACCTTC. Its translation is CASGHRNKDGGYTF.

The chain joins TRBV2 to TRBJ1-3, with TRBD1 matching over 9 bases. There are 14 residues in the CDR3. CDR1 and CDR2 from the germline V gene are SNHLY and FYNNEI. With V trimmed by 8 bases and J by 9 bases, 11 bases remained unmatched. The CDR3 loop reads CASARDRVETTIYF. In DNA form, the CDR3 reads TGTGCCAGCGCAAGGGACAGGGTGGAAACCACCATATATTTT.

CDR3 nucleotide sequence: TGTGCCAGCACCATAGTATTCAGTGCAGATACGCAGTATTTT. Translated, it gives CASTIVFSADTQYF. This chain uses TRBV6-5 with TRBJ2-3; no reliable D call. CDR1 MNHEY and CDR2 SVGAGI come from the germline V gene. The CDR3 consists of 14 residues. Deletions cut 7 bases from V and 4 bases from J, with 15 bases between.

The genes are TRBV25-1 and TRBJ1-6; 8 bases fit TRBD1. This CDR3 contains 14 residues. V dropped 7 bases and J dropped 8; count of bases not matched to a gene: 7. Germline CDR1 MGHDK, CDR2 SYGVNS. The CDR3 nucleotides are TGTGCCAGCAAAAACGGACAGGGCCATTCACCCCTCCACTTT. Translating gives CASKNGQGHSPLHF.

The gene calls are TRBV5-1 and TRBJ1-1; D is possibly TRBD1 (6 bases). V lost 6 bases to trimming and J lost 2 bases, with 20 bases between them. Germline V lookup: CDR1 SGHRS, CDR2 YFSETQ. The length of the CDR3 is 16 residues. The CDR3 region has the DNA TGCGCCAGCAAAGATCTTAGCGCAGGGGCTAACACTGAAGCTTTCTTT. Its translation is CASKDLSAGANTEAFF. Drawing the rest from reference TRBV5-1 and TRBJ1-1, the complete variable domain is KAGVTQTPRYLIKTRGQQVTLSCSPISGHRSVSWYQQTPGQGLQFLFEYFSETQRNKGNFPGRFSGRQFSNSRSEMNVSTLELGDSALYLCASKDLSAGANTEAFFGQGTRLTVV.

V usage is TRBV7-3 and J usage is TRBJ2-2; D remains ambiguous. This CDR3 is built from 12 residues. V lost 5 bases to trimming and J lost 2 bases, with 3 bases between them. Per germline, CDR1 SGHTA and CDR2 FQGTGA. The CDR3 sequence is CASSPNTGELFF. The CDR3 region has the DNA TGTGCCAGCAGCCCCAACACCGGGGAGCTGTTTTTT. The full variable domain, with the rest looked up from reference TRBV7-3 and TRBJ2-2, is GAGVSQTPSNKVTEKGKYVELRCDPISGHTALYWYRQSLGQGPEFLIYFQGTGAADDSGLPNDRFFAVRPEGSVSTLKIQRTERGDSAVYLCASSPNTGELFFGEGSRLTVL.

The chain employs TRBV25-1 and TRBJ2-7; 8 bases fit TRBD1. Germline-derived CDR1 and CDR2 are MGHDK and SYGVNS. V lost 7 bases, J lost 3 bases, and 14 bases stayed unmatched. The CDR3 is made up of 16 amino acids. Here the CDR3 DNA reads TGTGCCAGCACCGAAGACAAGGAGACAGGGGACTACGAGCAGTACTTC. Translation gives CASTEDKETGDYEQYF.

The chain combines TRBV7-9 with TRBJ1-4, with D hard to call. From germline, CDR1 is SEHNR and CDR2 FQNEAQ (reference sequence). The CDR3 sequence is 12 residues long. The V and J ends lost 5 bases and 2 bases respectively, with 3 bases between them. The CDR3 bases are TGTGCCAGCAGCGCGACTAATGAAAAACTGTTTTTT. Encoded protein: CASSATNEKLFF.

The chain has TRBV12-3 or TRBV12-4 and TRBJ1-2, with TRBD1 identical over 10 bases. This CDR3 has 13 amino acids. The V and J ends lost 6 bases and 8 bases, in that order; junction bases with no gene match: 6. DNA for the CDR3: TGTGCCAGCAGACGCCGGGACAGGGGAGGCTACACCTTC. It encodes CASRRRDRGGYTF.

This chain joins TRBV9 and TRBJ2-3; a weak D match, TRBD1 (6 bases). Trimming took off 0 bases at V and 1 base at J, with 6 bases between the two ends. Germline CDR1 and CDR2: SGDLS and YYNGEE. This CDR3 has 14 amino acids. CDR3 nucleotides: TGTGCCAGCAGCGTAGGGGGGCGCACAGATACGCAGTATTTT. Its protein product is CASSVGGRTDTQYF.

This chain joins TRBV6-1 and TRBJ1-5, with D tentatively TRBD1 (6 bases). Germline-derived CDR1 and CDR2 are MNHNS and SASEGT. The CDR3 has 17 residues. Trimming shortened V by 4 bases and J by 0 bases, and 16 bases separated the two germline ends. The CDR3 spells CASSGARTEISNQPQHF. In nucleotides, the CDR3 is TGTGCCAGCAGTGGCGCTCGGACAGAGATTAGCAATCAGCCCCAGCATTTT.

This clone has just a few counts. V usage is TRBV7-3 and J usage is TRBJ2-5; the D gene could be TRBD1 or TRBD2 (6 bases each). This CDR3 region has 12 residues. Germline-derived CDR1 and CDR2 are SGHTA and FQGTGA. V lost 6 bases and J 9 bases, leaving 14 bases between the germline ends. In DNA form, the CDR3 reads TGTGCCAGCAGTATACAGGGAGGTGCCCAGTACTTC. The encoded protein is CASSIQGGAQYF.

The chain has TRBV6-5 and TRBJ2-1, with 8 bases matching TRBD2. Trimming cost V 8 bases and J 5 bases; bases outside gene matches: 8. The CDR3 is 14 residues long. Germline values: CDR1 MNHEY, CDR2 SVGAGI. CDR3 DNA sequence: TGTGCCAGCGCGACCGGGACTAGTAACAATGAGCAGTTCTTC. It codes for CASATGTSNNEQFF.

This sequence joins TRBV24-1 and TRBJ2-1, with D perhaps matching TRBD2 (6 bases). With 3 bases removed from V and 4 bases from J, the gap between germline ends came to 15 bases. Germline V gene lookup returns CDR1 KGHDR and CDR2 SFDVKD. The CDR3 spans 16 residues. In DNA, the CDR3 is TGTGCCACCAGTGATGGCGGGGCCGGGGGATACAATGAGCAGTTCTTC. It encodes CATSDGGAGGYNEQFF.

This sequence joins TRBV4-2 and TRBJ1-5; D not resolved. The CDR3 extends over 13 amino acids. Per germline, CDR1 LGHNA and CDR2 YNFKEQ. The V end lost 7 bases, the J end lost 0 bases, and 7 bases lay between the germline ends. CDR3 protein: CASNPTSNQPQHF. CDR3 sequence (DNA): TGTGCCAGCAATCCAACTAGCAATCAGCCCCAGCATTTT.

The rearrangement joins TRBV30 to TRBJ1-2, with 10 bases lining up with TRBD1. The germline gives CDR1 GTSNPN, CDR2 SVGIG (reference sequence). This CDR3 has 13 amino acids. V lost 3 bases and J lost 4; bases outside the gene matches: 2. The CDR3 sequence: CAWRGQGSYGYTF. The CDR3 DNA reads as TGTGCCTGGAGGGGACAGGGGAGCTATGGCTACACCTTC.

The rearrangement links TRBV6-5 to TRBJ2-1; 12 bases fit TRBD2. Per germline, CDR1 MNHEY and CDR2 SVGAGI. The junction had 4 bases not matched to a gene; V was cut back by 6 bases and J by 4 bases. CDR3 length: 15 amino acids. The DNA for the CDR3 is TGTGCCAGCAGCGCCGGACTAGCGGGGTACAATGAGCAGTTCTTC. As protein: CASSAGLAGYNEQFF.

V and J are TRBV7-6 and TRBJ2-5, with D unclear. Germline V lookup: CDR1 SGHVS, CDR2 FNYEAQ. V was trimmed by 6 bases and J by 5 bases, leaving 4 bases between them. The CDR3 runs to 10 residues. This CDR3 is CASRGETQYF. Written as DNA, the CDR3 is TGTGCCAGCAGGGGGGAGACCCAGTACTTC.

This chain links TRBV14 with TRBJ1-2, with unresolved D. Germline V gene data show CDR1 as SGHDN and CDR2 as FVKESK. The V and J ends lost 1 base and 5 bases respectively, with 5 bases between them. This CDR3 comprises 12 residues. CDR3 sequence reads: CASSQGKYGYTF. The DNA for the CDR3 is TGTGCCAGCAGCCAAGGAAAGTATGGCTACACCTTC.